These T cell receptor beta chains were read from a single sample in a study of T cells of healthy individuals. TCRdb passed the 5' RACE reads through MiXCR, listing each CDR3 protein once. The table has around 90,000 distinct CDR3 sequences, about 5% seen once; the top ten hold around 6.9%. The source is a female donor in good health. Both conserved end residues are part of each CDR3. D genes are given only for firm matches. The size of a clone is reported for some rows only, either as once, few or many, or as a class for expanded clones.

NA | many | TRBJ2-7 | 14 | TRBV7-2 | TGTGCCAGCAGCTTAGCGGAGGGCGCCTACGAGCAGTACTTC | CASSLAEGAYEQYF
NA | many | TRBJ1-2 | 15 | TRBV5-5 | TGTGCCAGCAGCTTGGCCGACAGTCTTAACTATGGCTACACCTTC | CASSLADSLNYGYTF
NA | many | TRBJ1-6 | 16 | TRBV2 | TGTGCCAGCAGTGATTCCGAGGGACGGACTAATTCACCCCTCCACTTT | CASSDSEGRTNSPLHF
TRBD1 | many | TRBJ2-7 | 14 | TRBV29-1 | TGCAGCGTTGAAGGCGGGACAGGTGACTACGAGCAGTACTTC | CSVEGGTGDYEQYF
TRBD1 | few | TRBJ1-2 | 15 | TRBV7-2 | TGTGCCAGCAGCTCCAATCAGGGGGCGCATGGTGGCTACACCTTC | CASSSNQGAHGGYTF
TRBD2 | many | TRBJ2-2 | 15 | TRBV9 | TGTGCCAGCAGCGTAGATGGCGGGAGTACCGGGGAGCTGTTTTTT | CASSVDGGSTGELFF
NA | NA | TRBJ1-1 | 16 | TRBV7-3 | TGTGCCAGCAGCTTACAAGGATCCTTCATGAACACTGAAGCTTTCTTT | CASSLQGSFMNTEAFF
TRBD1 | few | TRBJ1-5 | 14 | TRBV20-1 | TGCAGTGCTAAGCTCGACAGGGTGGGGCAGCCCCAGCATTTT | CSAKLDRVGQPQHF
TRBD2 | many | TRBJ2-1 | 15 | TRBV18 | TGTGCCAGCTCACCACCAGGACGGGGGGGCGATGAGCAGTTCTTC | CASSPPGRGGDEQFF
TRBD2 | many | TRBJ2-7 | 12 | TRBV29-1 | TGCAGCGCCCGACTAGCGGGAGACGAGCAGTACTTC | CSARLAGDEQYF
TRBD1 | NA | TRBJ2-1 | 15 | TRBV10-3 | TGTGCCATCAGTGATGACAGGGCGGTCTATAATGAGCAGTTCTTC | CAISDDRAVYNEQFF
TRBD1 | many | TRBJ1-1 | 17 | TRBV7-9 | TGTGCCAGCAGCTTAGCCCGACGACAGGGCGGCGGCACTGAAGCTTTCTTT | CASSLARRQGGGTEAFF
TRBD2 | many | TRBJ2-3 | 16 | TRBV3-1 | TGTGCCAGCAGCCCTATAACTAGCGGGAACACAGATACGCAGTATTTT | CASSPITSGNTDTQYF
NA | few | TRBJ1-5 | 13 | TRBV6-6 | TGTGCCAGCAGTTACCCGACTAATCAGCCCCAGCATTTT | CASSYPTNQPQHF
TRBD2 | many | TRBJ2-1 | 15 | TRBV7-2 | TGTGCCAGCAGCCCCCCCAGCGGGGGATACAATGAGCAGTTCTTC | CASSPPSGGYNEQFF
NA | many | TRBJ2-1 | 13 | TRBV12-3/TRBV12-4 | TGTGCCAGCAGCCCCGACGGTTACAATGAGCAGTTCTTC | CASSPDGYNEQFF
TRBD2 | many | TRBJ2-7 | 15 | TRBV6-5 | TGTGCCAGCAGTTACTCGAGCGGGAGTGTGTACGAGCAGTACTTC | CASSYSSGSVYEQYF
NA | many | TRBJ2-3 | 13 | TRBV21-1 | TGTGCCAGCAGCAATTTTAGCACAGATACGCAGTATTTT | CASSNFSTDTQYF
NA | many | TRBJ1-1 | 12 | TRBV7-2 | TGTGCCAGCAGCTTAACCTTCCCTGAAGCTTTCTTT | CASSLTFPEAFF
NA | many | TRBJ2-7 | 14 | TRBV7-3 | TGTGCCAGCAGCCCCCGAGGGGTGGGAAGCGAGCAGTACTTC | CASSPRGVGSEQYF
NA | many | TRBJ1-2 | 14 | TRBV27 | TGTGCCAGCAGTTCCCCAGCGGATAACTATGGCTACACCTTC | CASSSPADNYGYTF
TRBD1 | NA | TRBJ2-1 | 14 | TRBV30 | TGTGCCTGGGACAGGGCGGAAGGAAACAATGAGCAGTTCTTC | CAWDRAEGNNEQFF
NA | few | TRBJ2-2 | 13 | TRBV30 | TGTGCCTGGGGGGACAAGAACACCGGGGAGCTGTTTTTT | CAWGDKNTGELFF
TRBD1 | many | TRBJ2-7 | 15 | TRBV28 | TGTGCCAGCAGTCTCGAGGGGGCCCTCTCCTACGAGCAGTACTTC | CASSLEGALSYEQYF
NA | many | TRBJ2-7 | 16 | TRBV18 | TGTGCCAGCTCACCGACGACGGGGCGCAGCTCCTACGAGCAGTACTTC | CASSPTTGRSSYEQYF
NA | NA | TRBJ1-2 | 15 | TRBV10-3 | TGTGCCATCAGTGCCATCCAGGAAGCTAACTATGGCTACACCTTC | CAISAIQEANYGYTF
TRBD2 | many | TRBJ2-4 | 17 | TRBV7-2 | TGTGCCAGCAGCTTAGCTGGGACTAGCGGGAGGGAAAACATTCAGTACTTC | CASSLAGTSGRENIQYF
NA | many | TRBJ1-2 | 12 | TRBV7-9 | TGTGCCAGCAGCTTCGTGCAGGGTGGCTACACCTTC | CASSFVQGGYTF
NA | many | TRBJ1-1 | 14 | TRBV7-2 | TGTGCCAGCAGCTTAGACAGGAGGAACACTGAAGCTTTCTTT | CASSLDRRNTEAFF
TRBD1 | NA | TRBJ2-3 | 15 | TRBV28 | TGTGCCAGCAGCAAGAGGGACAGGGTCGTCGATACGCAGTATTTT | CASSKRDRVVDTQYF
NA | many | TRBJ1-5 | 14 | TRBV7-6 | TGTGCCAGCAGCTTAGCAACTAGCAATCAGCCCCAGCATTTT | CASSLATSNQPQHF
NA | many | TRBJ1-5 | 16 | TRBV27 | TGTGCCAGCAGTCCTCTAGCAGTCCATAGCAATCAGCCCCAGCATTTT | CASSPLAVHSNQPQHF
TRBD2 | many | TRBJ2-3 | 14 | TRBV3-1 | TGTGCCAGCGTACTAGCGGGGGACACAGATACGCAGTATTTT | CASVLAGDTDTQYF
TRBD1 | many | TRBJ2-3 | 13 | TRBV18 | TGTGCCAGCTCCCGACAGGGGGCAGATACGCAGTATTTT | CASSRQGADTQYF
NA | many | TRBJ2-1 | 16 | TRBV7-8 | TGTGCCAGCAGCTTAGATGTGGGATCCCATCACAATGAGCAGTTCTTC | CASSLDVGSHHNEQFF
NA | few | TRBJ2-2 | 13 | TRBV7-2 | TGTGCCAGCAGCCCCGACTCCCTCGGGGAGCTGTTTTTT | CASSPDSLGELFF
TRBD2 | NA | TRBJ2-1 | 15 | TRBV11-3 | TGTGCCAGCAGCTCCTTAGCGGGAGGGTACAATGAGCAGTTCTTC | CASSSLAGGYNEQFF
NA | many | TRBJ2-7 | 13 | TRBV29-1 | TGCAGCACTTCCCAGGCACAGGGTAGCGAGCAGTACTTC | CSTSQAQGSEQYF
NA | many | TRBJ1-5 | 17 | TRBV28 | TGTGCCAGCACCCCCTTGGGGTCATCTGTAAGCAATCAGCCCCAGCATTTT | CASTPLGSSVSNQPQHF
NA | NA | TRBJ2-1 | 13 | TRBV28 | TGTGCCAGCACTAGGGACTTACGGAATGAGCAGTTCTTC | CASTRDLRNEQFF
TRBD1 | many | TRBJ1-4 | 15 | TRBV6-5 | TGTGCCAGCGGAACCACCATGGGACAGTATGAAAAACTGTTTTTT | CASGTTMGQYEKLFF
NA | many | TRBJ2-5 | 13 | TRBV29-1 | TGCAGCCTCACCCCGACAGTCCAAGAGACCCAGTACTTC | CSLTPTVQETQYF
NA | many | TRBJ1-1 | 13 | TRBV20-1 | TGCAGTCCGAGGACAGAGGGGAACACTGAAGCTTTCTTT | CSPRTEGNTEAFF
NA | many | TRBJ2-2 | 13 | TRBV4-1 | TGCGCCAGCAGCCAGGAAACGGGCGGGGAGCTGTTTTTT | CASSQETGGELFF
TRBD1 | many | TRBJ2-7 | 14 | TRBV5-1 | TGCGCCAGCAGCTTGCTTTGGGACAGCCTCGAGCAGTACTTC | CASSLLWDSLEQYF
NA | few | TRBJ1-1 | 13 | TRBV7-9 | TGTGCCAGCAGCCGGACCGGTGAAAGGGGAAGCTTCTTT | CASSRTGERGSFF
TRBD2 | few | TRBJ2-3 | 15 | TRBV6-6 | TGTGCCAGCAGTTTCCTAGCGGGAGAGACAGATACGCAGTATTTT | CASSFLAGETDTQYF
NA | NA | TRBJ1-1 | 11 | TRBV3-1 | TGTGCCAGCAGCCAAGGGACTGAAGCTTTCTTT | CASSQGTEAFF
NA | many | TRBJ2-3 | 14 | TRBV6-5 | TGTGCCAGCTGGCGGGCGGTAAGCACAGATACGCAGTATTTT | CASWRAVSTDTQYF
TRBD1 | NA | TRBJ2-3 | 14 | TRBV6-1 | TGTGCCAGCAGCCACAGGGGTGGCACAGATACGCAGTATTTT | CASSHRGGTDTQYF
TRBD1 | many | TRBJ1-2 | 16 | TRBV7-9 | TGTGCCAGCAGCCCGTCCCGGGACAGGGTTCGGTATGGCTACACCTTC | CASSPSRDRVRYGYTF
TRBD2 | few | TRBJ2-1 | 18 | TRBV6-2/TRBV6-3 | TGTGCCAGCAGTTATACGAGGAGCGGGAGGGCCTTTGGAAATGAGCAGTTCTTC | CASSYTRSGRAFGNEQFF
NA | few | TRBJ2-5 | 15 | TRBV7-3 | TGTGCCAGCAGCCTTCAGGGTTCCCTGGGCGAGACCCAGTACTTC | CASSLQGSLGETQYF
TRBD2 | few | TRBJ2-7 | 13 | TRBV27 | TGTGCCAGCAGTTTATCTAGCGGGTACGAGCAGTACTTC | CASSLSSGYEQYF
NA | many | TRBJ1-1 | 13 | TRBV6-1 | TGTGCCAGCAGTGCAACAGTTAACACTGAAGCTTTCTTT | CASSATVNTEAFF